The clone carrying this TCR beta chain was counted once. What it binds is unknown. This specimen comes from a study of T-cell reconstitution after alpha-beta-depleted transplantation in children. Study-wide results and caveats: TCRbeta diversity was high at day 60 in some patients (a result of surviving recipient T cells and thymic progenitors).

The junction had 15 bases not matched to a gene; V was cut back by 6 bases and J by 0 bases. Germline CDR1 and CDR2: DFQATT and SNEGSKA (reference sequence). The CDR3 consists of 18 residues. Preparation of the TCRbeta library involved a method that used unique molecular identifiers. A single record per CDR3 protein comes from TCRdb applying MiXCR to the PCR reads. The repertoire holds approximately 110,000 distinct CDR3 sequences, with 10% as singletons. The sequencing used PBMCs, collected before TCRalphabeta/CD19-depleted stem cell transplant. The chain uses TRBV20-1 and TRBJ1-3, with TRBD1 identical over 9 bases. The TCR comes from a boy aged 2-9 years with acute lymphoblastic leukemia, due to receive a stem cell transplant. CDR3 bases: TGCAGTGCCGCCGATCACGGGACAGGGACGAGCTCTGGAAACACCATATATTTT. It codes for CSAADHGTGTSSGNTIYF.